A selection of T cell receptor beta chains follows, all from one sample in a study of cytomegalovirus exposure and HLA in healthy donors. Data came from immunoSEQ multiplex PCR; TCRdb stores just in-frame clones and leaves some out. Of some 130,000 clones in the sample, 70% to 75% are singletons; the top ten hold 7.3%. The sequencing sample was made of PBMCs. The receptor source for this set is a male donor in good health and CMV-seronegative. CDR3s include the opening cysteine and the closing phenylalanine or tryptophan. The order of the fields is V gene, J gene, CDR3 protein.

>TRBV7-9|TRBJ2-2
CSSSQMTGQGTGELFF
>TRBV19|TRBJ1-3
CASSPGGTAGNTIYF
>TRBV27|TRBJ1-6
CASSSVGQGRNSPLHF
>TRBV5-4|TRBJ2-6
CASSLDGVTGANVLTF
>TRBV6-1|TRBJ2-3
CASSEVRGSTDTQYF
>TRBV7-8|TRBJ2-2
CASSFPEGLDTGELFF
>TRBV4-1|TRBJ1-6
CASSQGRWIARGGSSYNSPLHF
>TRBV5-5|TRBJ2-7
CASSPILPSGGYEQYF
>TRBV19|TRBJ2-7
CASSIFQGAEEQYF
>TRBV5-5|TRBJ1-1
CASSLGPGTGAFF
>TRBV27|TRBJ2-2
CASSSGLPGPGELFF
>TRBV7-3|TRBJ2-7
CASSPGGGGPWEQYF
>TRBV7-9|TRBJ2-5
CASSSTQGTTRETQYF
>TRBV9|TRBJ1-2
CASSVEGGGNYGYTF
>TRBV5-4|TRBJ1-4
CASSLSRGSQTNEKLFF
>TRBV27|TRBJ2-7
CASSLTSGEQYF
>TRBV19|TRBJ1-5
CASSIGEVAGNQPQHF